These 24 T cell receptor beta chains were all obtained from the same sample, sequenced in a study of cytomegalovirus exposure and HLA in healthy donors. A multiplex PCR was run with 60 Vbeta primers and 13 Jbeta primers. Measured with immunoSEQ multiplex PCR; TCRdb has only the in-frame clones, and not every one. This table has 150,000 or so clones, around 75% appearing once. The sequenced sample consisted of PBMCs. These TCRs come from a man aged 40-50 years in good health and CMV-seronegative.

This chain connects TRBV19 to TRBJ1-1; 8 bases match TRBD1. The CDR3 has 13 amino acids. CDR1 is LNHDA and CDR2 is SQIVND in the germline V gene (reference sequence). With V trimmed by 10 bases and J by 4 bases, 8 bases remained unmatched. CDR3 bases: TGTGCCACCGATAACAGGGGGGGCACTGAAGCTTTCTTT. Protein: CATDNRGGTEAFF.

J is TRBJ2-7 and V is TRBV6-1, with D possibly TRBD1 on 6 matching bases. V shed 8 bases and J shed 5 bases, with 13 bases lying between them. This CDR3 has 12 residues. Germline-derived CDR1 and CDR2 are MNHNS and SASEGT. The CDR3 spells CASGIYRDEQYF. CDR3 in DNA: TGTGCCAGCGGTATTTACAGGGACGAGCAGTACTTC.

The chain carries TRBV5-1 and TRBJ2-7; 7 bases agree with TRBD1. The CDR3 contains 16 residues. V dropped 0 bases and J dropped 0; count of bases not matched to a gene: 6. Germline V gene sequence: CDR1 SGHRS, CDR2 YFSETQ. CDR3 coding DNA: TGCGCCAGCAGCTTGGGACCGGGACAGAGCTCCTACGAGCAGTACTTC. The encoded protein is CASSLGPGQSSYEQYF.

The CDR3 DNA reads as TGTGCCAGTAGTATGCGGGAAGGTAGTAGGCAAGCTTTCTTT. It specifies CASSMREGSRQAFF. The rearrangement joins TRBV19 to TRBJ1-1, with D hard to call. The germline gives CDR1 LNHDA, CDR2 SQIVND (reference sequence). Between the trimmed V and J ends, which lost 3 bases and 9 bases, there was a span of 17 bases. The CDR3 runs 14 residues.

The CDR3 coding sequence is TGTGCCAGCAGCTTAGGACAGGGAGGTGGGCCCCAGCATTTT. As protein: CASSLGQGGGPQHF. This chain links TRBV7-2 with TRBJ1-5; the match to TRBD1 covers 7 bases. J lost 9 bases, V lost 1 base, and 6 bases had no gene match. Looked up from germline, CDR1 is SGHTA and CDR2 is FQGNSA. CDR3 length: 14 residues.

The sample holds a few counts of this clone. This chain links TRBV18 with TRBJ1-2; TRBD1 agrees at 8 bases. CDR3 length: 14 residues. The germline V gene has CDR1 KGHSH and CDR2 LQKENI. After removal of 4 bases from V and 8 bases from J, the junction contained 9 bases not matched to a gene. The CDR3 sequence is CASSHTPDREGYTF. Here the CDR3 DNA reads TGTGCCAGCTCACACACTCCGGACAGGGAAGGCTACACCTTC. Based on the CDR3 plus reference TRBV18 and TRBJ1-2, the full variable domain is NAGVMQNPRHLVRRRGQEARLRCSPMKGHSHVYWYRQLPEEGLKFMVYLQKENIIDESGMPKERFSAEFPKEGPSILRIQQVVRGDSAAYFCASSHTPDREGYTFGSGTRLTVV.

This chain joins TRBV11-2 and TRBJ2-1, with D unclear. Looked up from germline, CDR1 is SGHAT and CDR2 is FQNNGV. The ends were cut back, 3 bases at V and 2 bases at J, with 5 bases in the middle. The CDR3 sequence is 13 residues long. The CDR3 coding sequence is TGTGCCAGCAGCTTCACGGCCTACAATGAGCAGTTCTTC. It translates to CASSFTAYNEQFF.

This clone has a single count. The chain is built from TRBV11-3 and TRBJ2-7, with 8 bases lining up with TRBD1. The ends lost 1 base at V and 3 bases at J; junction bases unmatched: 8. The CDR3 sequence is 16 residues long. Germline CDR1 SGHNT, CDR2 YENEEA. CDR3 sequence reads: CASSLGRQGIDYEQYF. CDR3 DNA: TGTGCCAGCAGCTTAGGGCGACAGGGGATAGACTACGAGCAGTACTTC.

The rearrangement links TRBV5-1 to TRBJ2-5; the D is unclear. The CDR3 is made up of 14 amino acids. Germline CDR1 and CDR2: SGHRS and YFSETQ. V gave up 5 bases and J gave up 1 base, with 12 bases separating them. Written as DNA, the CDR3 is TGCGCCAGCAGGGTTATCACGGGCCAAGAGACCCAGTACTTC. Translated, it gives CASRVITGQETQYF.

The chain couples TRBV5-4 to TRBJ1-1; D is unresolved. Germline values: CDR1 SGHNT, CDR2 YYREEE (reference sequence). This CDR3 has 15 amino acids. V lost 0 bases and J lost 6, with 15 bases in between. The CDR3 sequence: CASSLVYEGRAEAFF. CDR3 DNA: TGTGCCAGCAGCTTGGTATACGAGGGTCGGGCTGAAGCTTTCTTT. Full variable domain (remainder filled in from reference TRBV5-4 and TRBJ1-1): ETGVTQSPTHLIKTRGQQVTLRCSSQSGHNTVSWYQQALGQGPQFIFQYYREEENGRGNFPPRFSGLQFPNYSSELNVNALELDDSALYLCASSLVYEGRAEAFFGQGTRLTVV.

The rearrangement uses TRBV29-1 and TRBJ1-2, with 11 bases fitting TRBD1. The CDR3 has 14 residues. The germline gives CDR1 SQVTM, CDR2 ANQGSEA. The junction had 4 bases not matched to a gene; V was cut back by 3 bases and J by 4 bases. The CDR3 DNA follows: TGCAGCGTTGATGGGGACAGGGGGGTCTATGGCTACACCTTC. Amino acid sequence: CSVDGDRGVYGYTF.

This chain uses TRBV15 with TRBJ1-3, with 9 positions matching TRBD1. This CDR3 has 16 residues. The V gene's germline CDR1 is LNHNV and CDR2 YYDKDF (reference sequence). V shed 1 base and J 0 bases; nucleotides not matched to a gene: 1. This CDR3 reads CATSRGQGGSGNTIYF. As DNA, the CDR3 is TGTGCCACCAGCAGAGGACAGGGGGGCTCTGGAAACACCATATATTTT. The variable domain in full, completed from reference TRBV15 and TRBJ1-3, reads DAMVIQNPRYQVTQFGKPVTLSCSQTLNHNVMYWYQQKSSQAPKLLFHYYDKDFNNEADTPDNFQSRRPNTSFCFLDIRSPGLGDTAMYLCATSRGQGGSGNTIYFGEGSWLTVV.

CDR3 sequence: CASSPASGVPSNTGELFF. The CDR3 coding sequence is TGTGCCAGTAGTCCGGCTAGCGGGGTGCCTTCGAACACCGGGGAGCTGTTTTTT. The chain couples TRBV19 to TRBJ2-2; 9 nucleotides match TRBD2. V dropped 5 bases and J dropped 0; count of bases not matched to a gene: 10. The germline V gene encodes CDR1 LNHDA and CDR2 SQIVND (reference sequence). The length of the CDR3 is 18 residues. Full variable domain (missing parts from reference TRBV19 and TRBJ2-2): DGGITQSPKYLFRKEGQNVTLSCEQNLNHDAMYWYRQDPGQGLRLIYYSQIVNDFQKGDIAEGYSVSREKKESFPLTVTSAQKNPTAFYLCASSPASGVPSNTGELFFGEGSRLTVL.

The chain couples TRBV10-1 to TRBJ1-1, with D possibly TRBD1 on 6 matching bases. The V end lost 6 bases, the J end lost 1 base, and 12 bases lay between the germline ends. Germline V gene data show CDR1 as WNHNN and CDR2 as SYGVQD (reference sequence). The CDR3 has 14 residues. CDR3 DNA: TGCGCCAGCAGCAGGGAGACAGGGAACACTGAAGCTTTCTTT. The encoded protein is CASSRETGNTEAFF.

This clone was picked up a small number of times. The chain links TRBV6-5 to TRBJ1-1, with D unresolved. The CDR3 contains 14 residues. Trimming pared 7 bases from V and 4 bases from J, leaving 16 bases between. CDR1 is MNHEY and CDR2 is SVGAGI in the germline V gene. The CDR3 protein is CASTGAHSPTEAFF. The DNA for the CDR3 is TGTGCCAGCACAGGCGCACACTCCCCCACTGAAGCTTTCTTT.

This clone was counted only a few times. The V gene is TRBV6-5, the J gene TRBJ1-4; D is unclear. The CDR3 runs to 13 residues. Germline V gives CDR1 MNHEY, CDR2 SVGAGI. V lost 0 bases to trimming and J lost 8 bases, with 7 bases between them. The DNA of the CDR3 is TGTGCCAGCAGTTACTCTTCCAGGGAAAAACTGTTTTTT. Translation: CASSYSSREKLFF.

This clone was seen once. This chain's CDR3 is CASSWGQGIYEQYF. The CDR3 nucleotides are TGTGCCAGCAGTTGGGGACAGGGAATCTACGAGCAGTACTTC. V usage is TRBV6-5 and J usage is TRBJ2-5; 9 bases fit TRBD1. The J call is in doubt because the DNA end fits TRBJ2-7 better. Per germline, CDR1 MNHEY and CDR2 SVGAGI. The CDR3 length is 14 residues.

This clone was detected a few times. The chain employs TRBV25-1 and TRBJ1-3; TRBD1 is a possible D gene (6 bases). CDR1 and CDR2 from the germline V gene are MGHDK and SYGVNS. The CDR3 is 16 residues long. Trimming left V 5 bases short and J 3 bases short, with 17 bases between. In DNA form, the CDR3 reads TGTGCCAGCAGTACACCACAGGGTTACAGTGGAAACACCATATATTTT. It codes for CASSTPQGYSGNTIYF. Combining the CDR3 with reference TRBV25-1 and TRBJ1-3 gives the whole variable domain EADIYQTPRYLVIGTGKKITLECSQTMGHDKMYWYQQDPGMELHLIHYSYGVNSTEKGDLSSESTVSRIRTEHFPLTLESARPSHTSQYLCASSTPQGYSGNTIYFGEGSWLTVV.

This sequence joins TRBV5-1 and TRBJ2-3; 11 positions match TRBD2. J gave up 3 bases and V 2 bases, and 5 bases lay outside the gene matches. Germline lookup yields CDR1 SGHRS and CDR2 YFSETQ. The CDR3 is 16 amino acids. CDR3 nucleotides: TGCGCCAGCAGCTTAGGGGGACTAGCGGCTACAGATACGCAGTATTTT. Its translation: CASSLGGLAATDTQYF.

This chain links TRBV28 with TRBJ1-3, with TRBD1 matching over 8 bases. The CDR3 has 18 amino acids. CDR1 and CDR2 from the germline V gene are MDHEN and SYDVKM. V dropped 4 bases and J dropped 0; count of bases not matched to a gene: 11. CDR3 DNA: TGTGCCAGCAGTTCCCCCTGGACAGGGTTCCGCTCTGGAAACACCATATATTTT. Its protein product is CASSSPWTGFRSGNTIYF.

This clone appeared a few times. The V and J genes are TRBV27 and TRBJ1-1; 7 nucleotides align to TRBD1. V dropped 4 bases and J dropped 6; count of bases not matched to a gene: 14. The CDR3 totals 16 residues. From germline, CDR1 is MNHEY and CDR2 SMNVEV (reference sequence). CDR3 region: CASSSSPSTGWAEAFF. CDR3 DNA: TGTGCCAGCAGTTCCTCACCTTCGACAGGGTGGGCTGAAGCTTTCTTT.

J is TRBJ2-7 and V is TRBV19; weak D call: TRBD1 (5 bases). CDR1 is LNHDA, CDR2 SQIVND, per germline (reference sequence). Between the trimmed V and J ends, which lost 4 bases and 7 bases, there was a span of 8 bases. This CDR3 has 11 amino acids. The CDR3 nucleotides read TGTGCCAGTAGTACTGCAGGGGAGCAGTACTTC. It specifies CASSTAGEQYF. Full variable domain (remainder filled in from reference TRBV19 and TRBJ2-7): DGGITQSPKYLFRKEGQNVTLSCEQNLNHDAMYWYRQDPGQGLRLIYYSQIVNDFQKGDIAEGYSVSREKKESFPLTVTSAQKNPTAFYLCASSTAGEQYFGPGTRLTVT.

The chain carries TRBV7-6 and TRBJ1-1; TRBD1 matches at 8 bases. Losses at the gene ends were 4 bases for V and 5 bases for J; bases not matched to a gene: 6. CDR1 is SGHVS and CDR2 is FNYEAQ in the germline V gene. The CDR3 loop spans 14 amino acids. The CDR3 reads CASSWGQEGTEAFF. The CDR3 bases are TGTGCCAGCAGCTGGGGACAGGAGGGAACTGAAGCTTTCTTT. Looking up the rest from reference TRBV7-6 and TRBJ1-1 gives the full variable domain: GAGVSQSPRYKVTKRGQDVALRCDPISGHVSLYWYRQALGQGPEFLTYFNYEAQQDKSGLPNDRFSAERPEGSISTLTIQRTEQRDSAMYRCASSWGQEGTEAFFGQGTRLTVV.

The gene calls are TRBV13 and TRBJ2-7, with 10 bases fitting TRBD1. This CDR3 has 14 residues. The germline V gene has CDR1 PRHDT and CDR2 FYEKMQ (reference sequence). With 5 bases clipped from V and 4 bases from J, the junction kept 5 bases outside the gene matches. The CDR3 sequence is CASSPRQGAYEQYF. CDR3 DNA: TGTGCCAGCAGCCCGCGACAGGGGGCGTACGAGCAGTACTTC.